This is a list of T cell receptor beta chains from one sample in a study of cytomegalovirus exposure and HLA in healthy donors. Produced via immunoSEQ multiplex PCR; TCRdb's table is partial and in-frame only. Of approximately 300,000 clones in the sample, almost 85% were seen once. Sample: PBMCs. Receptor source: a woman in her thirties or forties in good health and CMV-seropositive. The CDR3 runs from the conserved cysteine through the conserved F or W. Fields, in order: D gene, J gene, clone size, V gene, CDR3 DNA, CDR3 protein. The D gene is left open where the match is weak. Clone size is given for some rows only: seen once, a few or many times, or a class if the clone is expanded.

- | TRBJ1-4 | once | TRBV7-9 | TGTGCCAGCAGCTATTTCGTCAGGGCAACTAATGAAAAACTGTTTTTT | CASSYFVRATNEKLFF
- | TRBJ1-5 | - | TRBV27 | TGTGCCAGCAGCCCGGGGGGGCACAATCAGCCCCAGCATTTT | CASSPGGHNQPQHF
TRBD2 | TRBJ2-7 | once | TRBV5-1 | TGCGCCAGCAAGGCGGGAGAGGGGTACGAGCAGTACTTC | CASKAGEGYEQYF
- | TRBJ2-7 | once | TRBV4-1 | TGCGCCAGCAGCCCCATGGGGGGGCCGGACGAGCAGTACTTC | CASSPMGGPDEQYF
TRBD2 | TRBJ2-7 | few | TRBV7-9 | TGTGCCAGCAGCTTGACTAGCGGGCAGCAGTACTTC | CASSLTSGQQYF
TRBD1 | TRBJ1-1 | - | TRBV7-2 | TGTGCCAGCAGCCCTTCAACAGGGGGCACTGAAGCTTTCTTT | CASSPSTGGTEAFF
- | TRBJ2-2 | - | TRBV9 | TGTGCCAGCAGCGTATTTGTAGGGCCAGGGACCGGGGAGCTGTTTTTT | CASSVFVGPGTGELFF
TRBD2 | TRBJ2-7 | - | TRBV5-1 | TGCGCCAGCAGCGTGACTAGCGGGAGCCCCTACGAGCAGTACTTC | CASSVTSGSPYEQYF
TRBD1 | TRBJ1-5 | once | TRBV6-5 | TGTGCCAGCAGTACGACAGGGTTGGGGAATCAGCCCCAGCATTTT | CASSTTGLGNQPQHF
- | TRBJ2-2 | - | TRBV7-2 | TGTGCCAGCAGCTTAGAGTCCAGGGCCGGGGAGCTGTTTTTT | CASSLESRAGELFF
TRBD1 | TRBJ2-1 | once | TRBV25-1 | TGTGCCAGCAGTGGCTATAGGACAGGGGACAACAATGAGCAGTTCTTC | CASSGYRTGDNNEQFF
- | TRBJ1-2 | - | TRBV30 | TGTGCCTGGAGTGTTGGCGGTCCCCTCTATGGCTACACCTTC | CAWSVGGPLYGYTF
- | TRBJ1-2 | - | TRBV11-2 | TGTGCCAGCACCGTTTCGCCAGCTAACTATGGCTACACCTTC | CASTVSPANYGYTF
- | TRBJ2-5 | - | TRBV5-6 | TGTGCCAGCAGCTTTGGCGACATCCAAGAGACCCAGTACTTC | CASSFGDIQETQYF
TRBD2 | TRBJ2-1 | - | TRBV6-4 | TGTGCCAGCAGTGTCGCGGGACTAGCGGCCCTAAGACTTTACAATGAGCAGTTCTTC | CASSVAGLAALRLYNEQFF
- | TRBJ2-7 | - | TRBV6-5 | TGTGCCAGCAGTTACTCGAACTTGCGCGGCGAGCAGTACTTC | CASSYSNLRGEQYF